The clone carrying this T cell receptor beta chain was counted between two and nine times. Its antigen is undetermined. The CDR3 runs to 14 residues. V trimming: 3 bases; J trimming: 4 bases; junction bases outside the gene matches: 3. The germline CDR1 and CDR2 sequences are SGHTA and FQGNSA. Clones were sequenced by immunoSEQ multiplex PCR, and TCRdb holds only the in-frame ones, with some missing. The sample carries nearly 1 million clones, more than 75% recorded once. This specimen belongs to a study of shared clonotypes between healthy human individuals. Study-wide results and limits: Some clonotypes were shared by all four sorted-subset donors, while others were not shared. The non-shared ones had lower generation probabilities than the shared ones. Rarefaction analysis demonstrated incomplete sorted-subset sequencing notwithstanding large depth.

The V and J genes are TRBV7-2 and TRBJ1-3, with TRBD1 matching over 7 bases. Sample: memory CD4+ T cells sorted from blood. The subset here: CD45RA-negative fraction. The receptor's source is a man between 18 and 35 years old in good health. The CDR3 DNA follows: TGTGCCAGCAGCTTTACAGGGGTAGGAAACACCATATATTTT. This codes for CASSFTGVGNTIYF.